The present T cell receptor (beta chain) was sequenced within a study of blood T cell repertoires in COVID-19. Background on the study: T cells, B-cell-depleted T cells, or PBMCs provided the cDNA or gDNA that served as material.

Measured with immunoSEQ multiplex PCR; TCRdb has only the in-frame clones, and not every one. This table holds more than 110,000 clones, around three quarters found once. Per the germline V gene, CDR1 is SGHVS and CDR2 is FNYEAQ. CDR3 length: 15 residues. Trimming removed 5 bases at V and 0 bases at J, with 13 bases between. This TCR came from a man aged 55-75 years with acute or convalescent COVID-19. This chain connects TRBV7-6 to TRBJ1-1; D is unclear. Sequenced material: peripheral blood. CDR3 in amino acids: CASSPPGNLNTEAFF. As DNA, the CDR3 is TGTGCCAGCAGCCCACCGGGAAACTTGAACACTGAAGCTTTCTTT.